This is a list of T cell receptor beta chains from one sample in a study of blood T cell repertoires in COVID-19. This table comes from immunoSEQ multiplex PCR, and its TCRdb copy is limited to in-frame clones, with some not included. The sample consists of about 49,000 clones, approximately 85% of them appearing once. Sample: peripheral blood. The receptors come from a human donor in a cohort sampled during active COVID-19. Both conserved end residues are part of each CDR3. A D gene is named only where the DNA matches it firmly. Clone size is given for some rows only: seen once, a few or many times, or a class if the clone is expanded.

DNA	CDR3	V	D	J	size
TGTGCCAGCACCCGACAGGGACGGAAGAACACTGAAGCTTTCTTT	CASTRQGRKNTEAFF	TRBV2	TRBD1	TRBJ1-1	.
TGTGCCAGCAGCTCACAAGGGACAGCGAACACTGAAGCTTTCTTT	CASSSQGTANTEAFF	TRBV7-9	TRBD1	TRBJ1-1	.
TGTGCCAGCAGTTACCTGCAGGGTGCAGATACGCAGTATTTT	CASSYLQGADTQYF	TRBV6-5	.	TRBJ2-3	.
TGCGCCAGCAGCTTGGTAGCGGGGTTGGATGAGCAGTTCTTC	CASSLVAGLDEQFF	TRBV5-1	TRBD2	TRBJ2-1	.
TGTGCCAGCAGCTTAAAAGGAGGACAGGGGGCCCCACTTAACTATGGCTACACCTTC	CASSLKGGQGAPLNYGYTF	TRBV7-9	TRBD1	TRBJ1-2	.
TGTGCCTGGAGTATAAATGCCGGGGAGCTGTTTTTT	CAWSINAGELFF	TRBV30	.	TRBJ2-2	.
TGTGCCAGCAATCACAGGAGGGTCGTACTAGCGGGATTCAATGAGCAGTTCTTC	CASNHRRVVLAGFNEQFF	TRBV28	TRBD2	TRBJ2-1	.
TGCGCCAGCAGCCAAGACCTGACAGGGGCACCCACCGGGGAGCTGTTTTTT	CASSQDLTGAPTGELFF	TRBV4-1	TRBD1	TRBJ2-2	few
TGTGCCAGCTCACCGCGTGTAGCGGGGTACAATGAGCAGTTCTTC	CASSPRVAGYNEQFF	TRBV18	TRBD2	TRBJ2-1	.
TGTGCCAGCAGCCCTGATCTCCAGGATCCAGAAGGCTACACCTTC	CASSPDLQDPEGYTF	TRBV7-2	.	TRBJ1-2	few
TGTGCCACCGGGACTATCTCCTACAATGAGCAGTTCTTC	CATGTISYNEQFF	TRBV19	TRBD2	TRBJ2-1	.
TGTGCCAGCAGTGAAGTCAGGGAGGACCAGCCCCAGCATTTT	CASSEVREDQPQHF	TRBV2	.	TRBJ1-5	.
TGTGCCAGCAGTTACGGGGGGATAGCGGAGGGCAATCAGCCCCAGCATTTT	CASSYGGIAEGNQPQHF	TRBV6-2/TRBV6-3	.	TRBJ1-5	few
TGTGCCAGCAGTTTATGGGCGGGGGACAATAGCAATCAGCCCCAGCATTTT	CASSLWAGDNSNQPQHF	TRBV28	.	TRBJ1-5	once